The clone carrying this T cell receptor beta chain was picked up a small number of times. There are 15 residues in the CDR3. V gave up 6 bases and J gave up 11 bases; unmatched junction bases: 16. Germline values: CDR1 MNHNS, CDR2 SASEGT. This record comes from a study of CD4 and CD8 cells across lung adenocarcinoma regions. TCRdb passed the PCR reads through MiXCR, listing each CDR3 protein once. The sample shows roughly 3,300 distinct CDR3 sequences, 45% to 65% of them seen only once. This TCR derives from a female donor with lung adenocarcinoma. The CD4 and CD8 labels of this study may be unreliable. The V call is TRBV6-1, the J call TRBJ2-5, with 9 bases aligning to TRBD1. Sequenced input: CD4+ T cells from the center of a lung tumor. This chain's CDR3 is CASSPGQGVYNEQYF. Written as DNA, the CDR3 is TGTGCCAGCAGCCCGGGACAGGGAGTCTACAATGAGCAGTACTTC.